These T cell receptor beta chains were read from a single sample in a study of control samples from healthy donors and cancer patients. Some clones are missing from TCRdb's copy, which holds only in-frame ones; the method was immunoSEQ multiplex PCR. The sample lists about 190,000 clones, 91% occurring once. Source material: blood. These TCRs come from a young man in good health. The CDR3 runs from the conserved cysteine through the conserved F or W. Fields, in order: V gene, CDR3 length, D gene, J gene, clone size, CDR3 protein, CDR3 DNA. A D gene is named only where the DNA matches it firmly. Not all rows give a size; the values are once, few, many and, for expanded clones, a class.

TRBV2,12,.,TRBJ2-1,.,CASSEAQNEQFF,TGTGCCAGCAGTGAAGCGCAGAATGAGCAGTTCTTC
TRBV18,15,.,TRBJ1-1,.,CASSPASAGNTEAFF,TGTGCCAGCTCACCTGCTTCGGCAGGGAACACTGAAGCTTTCTTT
TRBV19,14,TRBD1,TRBJ1-4,.,CASSAGQGNEKLFF,TGTGCCAGTAGCGCGGGACAGGGCAATGAAAAACTGTTTTTT
TRBV11-2,14,.,TRBJ2-7,.,CASSWSGGAYEQYF,TGTGCCAGCAGCTGGTCGGGGGGCGCGTACGAGCAGTACTTC
TRBV7-9,17,.,TRBJ1-3,.,CASSPRNGLPSGNTIYF,TGTGCCAGCAGCCCCCGTAACGGGCTACCCTCTGGAAACACCATATATTTT
TRBV19,16,TRBD1,TRBJ2-1,.,CASLLTGQGSGNEQFF,TGTGCCAGCTTACTGACGGGACAGGGGTCTGGGAATGAGCAGTTCTTC
TRBV4-1,18,TRBD1,TRBJ1-6,.,CASSPTPDRGTYNSPLHF,TGCGCCAGCAGCCCGACCCCGGACAGGGGGACCTATAATTCACCCCTCCACTTT
TRBV2,15,TRBD1,TRBJ1-5,.,CASSVQGAGRQPQHF,TGTGCCAGCAGCGTACAGGGGGCAGGACGTCAGCCCCAGCATTTT
TRBV18,16,TRBD1,TRBJ1-5,.,CASSPGQGVSNQPQHF,TGTGCCAGCTCACCAGGACAGGGGGTCAGCAATCAGCCCCAGCATTTT
TRBV4-2,14,.,TRBJ1-5,once,CASSQDLSNQPQHF,TGTGCCAGCAGCCAAGATTTATCCAATCAGCCCCAGCATTTT
TRBV4-1,13,.,TRBJ1-2,.,CASSQRTDYGYTF,TGCGCCAGCAGCCAACGGACCGACTATGGCTACACCTTC
TRBV3-1/TRBV3-2,15,.,TRBJ1-1,many,CASSRGGQSNTEAFF,TGTGCCAGCAGCCGAGGCGGACAGTCGAACACTGAAGCTTTCTTT
TRBV5-5,16,.,TRBJ2-2,.,CASSSEGGLWPGELFF,TGTGCCAGCAGCTCGGAAGGGGGGCTCTGGCCCGGGGAGCTGTTTTTT
TRBV2,15,.,TRBJ2-1,.,CASSDRQGRYNEQFF,TGTGCCAGCAGTGACAGGCAGGGAAGGTACAATGAGCAGTTCTTC
TRBV19,15,.,TRBJ1-2,few,CASSIDRGTFDGYTF,TGTGCCAGTAGTATAGACAGGGGAACTTTCGATGGCTACACCTTC
TRBV11-2,16,.,TRBJ2-7,few,CASSPGLQGIRHEQYF,TGTGCCAGCAGCCCCGGGCTGCAGGGTATCAGACACGAGCAGTACTTC
TRBV5-6,14,.,TRBJ1-1,.,CASSLGRPNTEAFF,TGTGCCAGCAGCTTGGGACGGCCGAACACTGAAGCTTTCTTT
TRBV5-1,16,TRBD1,TRBJ2-2,once,CASSYDRVGYTGELFF,TGCGCCAGCAGTTATGACAGGGTTGGGTACACCGGGGAGCTGTTTTTT
TRBV5-4,15,.,TRBJ2-7,.,CASSLEGGASYEQYF,TGTGCCAGCAGCTTGGAGGGTGGTGCGTCCTACGAGCAGTACTTC
TRBV30,12,.,TRBJ1-1,.,CAWSWGATEAFF,TGTGCCTGGAGCTGGGGTGCCACTGAAGCTTTCTTT
TRBV5-1,13,.,TRBJ2-3,.,CASSLGPTDTQYF,TGCGCCAGCAGCTTGGGACCAACAGATACGCAGTATTTT
TRBV4-1,15,TRBD2,TRBJ2-1,.,CASSPAGGAYNEQFF,TGCGCCAGCAGCCCAGCGGGGGGAGCCTACAATGAGCAGTTCTTC